Each of the 17 T cell receptor beta chains below was sequenced from the same sample in a study of cytomegalovirus exposure and HLA in healthy donors. Profiled with immunoSEQ multiplex PCR; TCRdb holds only in-frame clones, not every one. The sample holds around 100,000 clones, 85% seen once. The sequenced sample consisted of PBMCs. Every receptor here comes from a man aged 18 to 29 in good health and CMV-seropositive.

The genes are TRBV6-6 and TRBJ2-1; TRBD2 is a possible D gene (5 bases). The CDR3 totals 15 residues. Per germline, CDR1 MNHNY and CDR2 SVGAGI (reference sequence). V lost 2 bases, J lost 3 bases, and 11 bases lay in between. CDR3 sequence (DNA): TGTGCCAGCAGTTACACTACCCGGGACTACAATGAGCAGTTCTTC. This codes for CASSYTTRDYNEQFF.

The rearrangement joins TRBV7-8 to TRBJ1-5; 9 bases match TRBD1. The length of the CDR3 is 16 residues. Looked up from germline, CDR1 is SGHVS and CDR2 is FQNEAQ. The trim removed 5 bases at V and 1 base at J, leaving 6 bases unmatched. The CDR3 bases are TGTGCCAGCAGCGCTCTCGGACAGGGGAGCAATCAGCCCCAGCATTTT. Its protein is CASSALGQGSNQPQHF.

The chain employs TRBV5-1 and TRBJ2-5; 8 nucleotides align to TRBD2. Germline trimming cut 4 bases from V and 4 bases from J; bases unmatched to any gene: 6. Germline assignment: CDR1 SGHRS and CDR2 YFSETQ. The length of the CDR3 is 14 residues. Here the CDR3 reads CASSPGGGPETQYF. Here the CDR3 DNA reads TGCGCCAGCAGCCCGGGGGGGGGTCCAGAGACCCAGTACTTC.

This sequence joins TRBV5-1 and TRBJ1-1; 8 positions match TRBD1. Germline trimming cut 4 bases from V and 11 bases from J; bases unmatched to any gene: 13. This CDR3 is 14 amino acids long. CDR1 is SGHRS and CDR2 is YFSETQ in the germline V gene. The CDR3 DNA follows: TGCGCCAGCAGCCGACGACAGGGGCTTTTTAGGGCTTTCTTT. Its protein is CASSRRQGLFRAFF.

This chain connects TRBV15 to TRBJ1-5, with D tentatively TRBD1 (5 bases). Germline V gene data show CDR1 as LNHNV and CDR2 as YYDKDF (reference sequence). The CDR3 extends over 15 amino acids. Between the trimmed V and J ends, which lost 1 base and 6 bases, there was a span of 13 bases. The CDR3 sequence is CATSRGQGGGQPQHF. DNA of the CDR3: TGTGCCACCAGCAGAGGGCAGGGTGGTGGTCAGCCCCAGCATTTT.

V usage is TRBV27 and J usage is TRBJ1-1, with a possible D match to TRBD1 (5 bases). Trimming shortened V by 3 bases and J by 4 bases, and 9 bases separated the two germline ends. The CDR3 totals 13 residues. The germline CDR1 and CDR2 sequences are MNHEY and SMNVEV (reference sequence). In nucleotides, the CDR3 is TGTGCCAGCAGTTTGTCAGGGTCCACTGAAGCTTTCTTT. It encodes CASSLSGSTEAFF.

The V and J genes are TRBV9 and TRBJ2-2; 10 nucleotides align to TRBD1. Germline V gives CDR1 SGDLS, CDR2 YYNGEE. V shed 0 bases and J 2 bases; nucleotides not matched to a gene: 4. The CDR3 sequence is 17 residues long. CDR3 region: CASSVGGQGLNTGELFF. The CDR3 DNA reads TGTGCCAGCAGCGTAGGGGGACAGGGGCTCAACACCGGGGAGCTGTTTTTT.

This chain connects TRBV10-1 to TRBJ2-6; the match to TRBD1 covers 10 bases. CDR3 size: 17 residues. With V trimmed by 6 bases and J by 2 bases, 7 bases remained unmatched. Germline CDR1 reads WNHNN; CDR2 reads SYGVQD (reference sequence). The DNA for the CDR3 is TGCGCCAGCAGCCGACAGGGGGCCGATACTGGGGCCAACGTCCTGACTTTC. This sequence encodes CASSRQGADTGANVLTF.

This rearrangement joins TRBV4-1 to TRBJ1-5; TRBD1 matches at 10 bases. V lost 6 bases, J lost 6 bases, and 11 bases stayed unmatched. Germline V gene sequence: CDR1 MGHRA, CDR2 YSYEKL. The CDR3 extends over 16 amino acids. This CDR3 reads CASSHGGQGRGQPQHF. As DNA, the CDR3 is TGCGCCAGCAGTCACGGGGGACAGGGGAGAGGTCAGCCCCAGCATTTT.

The chain employs TRBV4-1 and TRBJ2-7, with 7 bases identical to TRBD1. Trimming cost V 3 bases and J 3 bases; bases outside gene matches: 14. Germline CDR1 MGHRA, CDR2 YSYEKL. The CDR3 totals 17 residues. CDR3 sequence (DNA): TGCGCCAGCAGCCATAGACAGGGTGCCGCCAGAGGCTACGAGCAGTACTTC. Its protein product is CASSHRQGAARGYEQYF.

The chain carries TRBV12-5 and TRBJ1-2; D is undetermined. Germline CDR1 LGHNT, CDR2 FRNRAP. V lost 0 bases to trimming and J lost 0 bases, with 17 bases between them. The CDR3 has 18 amino acids. The CDR3 loop is CASGLVPLVNRPNYGYTF. For the CDR3, the DNA is TGTGCTAGTGGTTTGGTACCCCTGGTGAACAGACCTAACTATGGCTACACCTTC.

The chain carries TRBV15 and TRBJ1-4; 7 bases are shared with TRBD1. The length of the CDR3 is 17 residues. CDR1 LNHNV and CDR2 YYDKDF come from the germline V gene (reference sequence). V lost 5 bases, J lost 0 bases, and 9 bases stayed unmatched. The CDR3 region has the DNA TGTGCCACCAGCGGGACAGAGGGTCATGCAACTAATGAAAAACTGTTTTTT. This translates into CATSGTEGHATNEKLFF.

The chain's CDR3 is CACPRLAGSYNEQFF. In nucleotides, the CDR3 is TGTGCCTGCCCGAGACTAGCCGGATCCTACAATGAGCAGTTCTTC. The rearrangement uses TRBV30 and TRBJ2-1; 7 bases line up with TRBD2. The CDR3 loop spans 15 amino acids. Per germline, CDR1 GTSNPN and CDR2 SVGIG (reference sequence). The V segment lost 6 bases and the J segment 1 base; nucleotides outside the gene matches: 9.

The chain is built from TRBV7-3 and TRBJ2-3; no definite D call. Between the trimmed V and J ends, which lost 6 bases and 3 bases, there was a span of 10 bases. Per germline, CDR1 SGHTA and CDR2 FQGTGA. The CDR3 length is 13 residues. The CDR3 region has the DNA TGTGCCAGCAGTCCTTGGGCTACAGATACGCAGTATTTT. Residues: CASSPWATDTQYF. The full variable domain, rest sourced from reference TRBV7-3 and TRBJ2-3, is GAGVSQTPSNKVTEKGKYVELRCDPISGHTALYWYRQSLGQGPEFLIYFQGTGAADDSGLPNDRFFAVRPEGSVSTLKIQRTERGDSAVYLCASSPWATDTQYFGPGTRLTVL.

J is TRBJ1-3 and V is TRBV4-1; D uncertain. The germline gives CDR1 MGHRA, CDR2 YSYEKL. The CDR3 runs to 18 residues. Trimming cost V 2 bases and J 0 bases, with 17 bases left between them. In nucleotides, the CDR3 is TGCGCCAGCAGCCAAATTGCGAAGGAGCGGGTCTCTGGAAACACCATATATTTT. Residues: CASSQIAKERVSGNTIYF.

The genes are TRBV10-3 and TRBJ1-2, with TRBD1 matching over 8 bases. The germline CDR1 and CDR2 sequences are ENHRY and SYGVKD. The CDR3 sequence is 15 residues long. V dropped 1 base and J dropped 4; count of bases not matched to a gene: 5. CDR3 DNA sequence: TGTGCCATCAGTGAGTGGGCCAGGGGGCTCTATGGCTACACCTTC. Encoded protein: CAISEWARGLYGYTF.

This clone was seen a single time. V is TRBV29-1 and J is TRBJ1-2; perhaps TRBD1 as D (6 bases). Germline V gene data show CDR1 as SQVTM and CDR2 as ANQGSEA. V lost 0 bases and J 7 bases, leaving 18 bases between the germline ends. The CDR3 consists of 15 residues. The CDR3 protein is CSVEDQGSGVAGYTF. The CDR3 coding sequence is TGCAGCGTTGAAGATCAGGGGAGTGGTGTGGCTGGCTACACCTTC.